Given below is one T cell receptor beta chain in context. Its target is not known. Trimming cost V 7 bases and J 7 bases, with 14 bases left between them. Per the germline V gene, CDR1 is MDHEN and CDR2 is SYDVKM. This CDR3 is built from 13 residues. This sample is part of a study of shared clonotypes between healthy human individuals. Study summary: The cohort comprised a couple of women and a few men. Their ages spanned 18 to 49 years. Study-wide findings and caveats: The study's rarefaction showed incomplete sorted-subset sequencing despite large depth. Generation probability values for non-shared clonotypes were lower than those for clonotypes shared by all four donors.

It was CD45RO-negative cells, positively selected for CCR7, that made up naive CD8 cells, with terminally differentiated effector memory CD45RA+ cells excluded. Sequencing was performed with immunoSEQ multiplex PCR; in TCRdb, only in-frame clones are kept and a portion is missing. The top ten hold 1.2% of the sample, which has about 1,900,000 clones, less than 95% seen once. The clonotype comes from a young man in good health. The sample was naive CD8+ T cells sorted from blood. V and J are TRBV28 and TRBJ2-1; D possibly corresponds to TRBD2 (7 bases). CDR3 bases: TGTGCCAGCAAGTCGGGGGGCTTTAATGAGCAGTTCTTC. This translates into CASKSGGFNEQFF.